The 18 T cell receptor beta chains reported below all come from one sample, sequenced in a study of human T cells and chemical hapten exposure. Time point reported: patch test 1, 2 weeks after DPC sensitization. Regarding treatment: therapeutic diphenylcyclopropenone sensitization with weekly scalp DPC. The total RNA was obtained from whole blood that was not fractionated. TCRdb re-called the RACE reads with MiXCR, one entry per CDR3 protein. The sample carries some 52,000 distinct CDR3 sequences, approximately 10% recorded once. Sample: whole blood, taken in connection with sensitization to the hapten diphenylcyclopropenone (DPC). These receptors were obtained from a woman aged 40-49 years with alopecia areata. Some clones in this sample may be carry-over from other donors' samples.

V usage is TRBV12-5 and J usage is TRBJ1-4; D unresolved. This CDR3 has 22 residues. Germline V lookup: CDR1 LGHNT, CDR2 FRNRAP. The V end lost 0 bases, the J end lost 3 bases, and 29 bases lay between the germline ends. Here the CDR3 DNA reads TGTGCTAGTGGTTTGGTACATATTAGGGCAGGTTTTGTTGCATCGGCTAATGAAAAACTGTTTTTT. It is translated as CASGLVHIRAGFVASANEKLFF.

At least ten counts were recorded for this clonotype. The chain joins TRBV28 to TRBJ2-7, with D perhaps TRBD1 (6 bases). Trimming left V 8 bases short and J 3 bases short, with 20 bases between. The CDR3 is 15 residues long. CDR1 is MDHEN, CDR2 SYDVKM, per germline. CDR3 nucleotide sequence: TGTGCCAGCCATTACGGGTCCACAGGGAGCTACGAGCAGTACTTC. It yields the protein CASHYGSTGSYEQYF.

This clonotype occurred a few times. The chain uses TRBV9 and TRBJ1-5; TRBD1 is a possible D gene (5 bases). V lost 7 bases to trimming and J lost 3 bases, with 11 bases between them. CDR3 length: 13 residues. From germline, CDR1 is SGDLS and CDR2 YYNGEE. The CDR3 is CASSQGYNQPQHF. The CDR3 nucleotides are TGTGCCAGCTCTCAGGGTTACAATCAGCCCCAGCATTTT. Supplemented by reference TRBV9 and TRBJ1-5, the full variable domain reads DSGVTQTPKHLITATGQRVTLRCSPRSGDLSVYWYQQSLDQGLQFLIQYYNGEERAKGNILERFSAQQFPDLHSELNLSSLELGDSALYFCASSQGYNQPQHFGDGTRLSIL.

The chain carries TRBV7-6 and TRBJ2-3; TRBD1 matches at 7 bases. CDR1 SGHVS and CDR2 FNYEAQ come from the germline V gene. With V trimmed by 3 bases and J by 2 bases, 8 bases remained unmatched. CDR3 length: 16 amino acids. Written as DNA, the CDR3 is TGTGCCAGCAGCTTGACGACAGGGCAAAACACAGATACGCAGTATTTT. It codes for CASSLTTGQNTDTQYF.

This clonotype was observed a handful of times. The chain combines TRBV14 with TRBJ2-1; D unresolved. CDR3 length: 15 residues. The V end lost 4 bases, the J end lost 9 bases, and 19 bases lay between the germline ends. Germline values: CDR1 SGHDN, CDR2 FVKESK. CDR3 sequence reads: CASSPVRGVASEQFF. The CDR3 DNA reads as TGTGCCAGCAGCCCCGTTAGAGGCGTGGCGAGTGAGCAGTTCTTC.

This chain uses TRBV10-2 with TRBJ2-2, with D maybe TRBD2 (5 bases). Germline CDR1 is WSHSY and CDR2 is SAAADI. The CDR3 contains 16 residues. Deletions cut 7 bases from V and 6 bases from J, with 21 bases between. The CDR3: CASISLGPGVAGELFF. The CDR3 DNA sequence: TGCGCCAGCATCTCCCTCGGGCCCGGGGTCGCCGGGGAGCTGTTTTTT.

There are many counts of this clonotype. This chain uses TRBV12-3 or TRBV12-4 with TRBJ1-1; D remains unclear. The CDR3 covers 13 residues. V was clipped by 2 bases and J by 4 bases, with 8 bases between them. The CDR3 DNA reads TGTGCCAGCAGTTTAAACCTAGCCACTGAAGCTTTCTTT. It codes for CASSLNLATEAFF.

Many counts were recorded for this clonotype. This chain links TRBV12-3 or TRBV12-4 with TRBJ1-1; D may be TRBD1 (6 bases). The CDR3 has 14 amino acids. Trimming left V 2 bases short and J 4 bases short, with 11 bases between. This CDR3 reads CASSLRGASTEAFF. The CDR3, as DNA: TGTGCCAGCAGTTTACGGGGGGCAAGCACTGAAGCTTTCTTT.

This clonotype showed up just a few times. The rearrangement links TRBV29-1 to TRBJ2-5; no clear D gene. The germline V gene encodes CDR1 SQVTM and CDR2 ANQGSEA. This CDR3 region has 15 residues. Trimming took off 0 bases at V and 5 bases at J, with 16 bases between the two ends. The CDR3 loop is CSVEEYVVGRETQYF. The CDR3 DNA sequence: TGCAGCGTTGAAGAATATGTAGTCGGCAGGGAGACCCAGTACTTC.

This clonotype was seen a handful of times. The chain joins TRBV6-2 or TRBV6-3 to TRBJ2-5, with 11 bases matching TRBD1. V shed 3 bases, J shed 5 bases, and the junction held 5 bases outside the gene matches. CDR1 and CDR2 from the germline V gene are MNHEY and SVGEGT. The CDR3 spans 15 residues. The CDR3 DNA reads TGTGCCAGCAGTTATCCGGGACAGGGGGTGGAGACCCAGTACTTC. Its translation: CASSYPGQGVETQYF.

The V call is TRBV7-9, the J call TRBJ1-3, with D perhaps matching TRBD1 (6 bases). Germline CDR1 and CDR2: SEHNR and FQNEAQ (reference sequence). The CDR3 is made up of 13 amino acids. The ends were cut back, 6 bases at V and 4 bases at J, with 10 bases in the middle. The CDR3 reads CASRGGGGNTIYF. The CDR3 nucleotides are TGTGCCAGCAGAGGGGGAGGCGGAAACACCATATATTTT.

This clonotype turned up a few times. This CDR3 reads CASSLGRGASPLHF. DNA of the CDR3: TGTGCCAGCAGCCTTGGCAGGGGGGCTTCACCCCTCCACTTT. V is TRBV6-6 and J is TRBJ1-6; 7 bases align to TRBD1. The ends lost 6 bases at V and 9 bases at J; junction bases unmatched: 8. The CDR3 spans 14 residues. Germline CDR1 and CDR2: MNHNY and SVGAGI (reference sequence).

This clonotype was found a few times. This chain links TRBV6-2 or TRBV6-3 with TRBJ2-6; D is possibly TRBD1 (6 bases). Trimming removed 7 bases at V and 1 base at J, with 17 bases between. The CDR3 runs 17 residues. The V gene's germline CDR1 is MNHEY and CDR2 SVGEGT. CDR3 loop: CASTQQGTRSGANVLTF. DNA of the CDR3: TGTGCCAGCACCCAACAGGGTACTCGTTCTGGGGCCAACGTCCTGACTTTC.

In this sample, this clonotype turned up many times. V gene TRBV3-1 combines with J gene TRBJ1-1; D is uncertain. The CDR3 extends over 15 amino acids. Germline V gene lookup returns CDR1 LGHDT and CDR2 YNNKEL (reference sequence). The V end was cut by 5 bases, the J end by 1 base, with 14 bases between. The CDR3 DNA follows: TGTGCCAGCAGCGTTTACGGGAAATCGAACACTGAAGCTTTCTTT. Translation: CASSVYGKSNTEAFF.

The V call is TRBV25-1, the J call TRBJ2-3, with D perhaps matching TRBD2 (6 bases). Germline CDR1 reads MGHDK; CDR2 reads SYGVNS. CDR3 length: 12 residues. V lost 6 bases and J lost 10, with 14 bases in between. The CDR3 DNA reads TGTGCCAGCAGCCCGGGACTCTCCTCGCAGTATTTT. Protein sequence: CASSPGLSSQYF. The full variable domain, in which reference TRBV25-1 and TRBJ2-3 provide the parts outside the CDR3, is EADIYQTPRYLVIGTGKKITLECSQTMGHDKMYWYQQDPGMELHLIHYSYGVNSTEKGDLSSESTVSRIRTEHFPLTLESARPSHTSQYLCASSPGLSSQYFGPGTRLTVL.

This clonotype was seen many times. The CDR3 DNA is TGTGCCAGCACGCGGACTAGCGGGAGTCTCTATGAGCAGTTCTTC. This gives the protein CASTRTSGSLYEQFF. The rearrangement links TRBV5-8 to TRBJ2-1; 13 bases match TRBD2. Germline V gene lookup returns CDR1 SGHTS and CDR2 YDEGEE. With V trimmed by 6 bases and J by 8 bases, 8 bases remained unmatched. This CDR3 contains 15 residues.

The CDR3 spells CASSLAEGTDTQYF. The CDR3 coding sequence is TGTGCCAGCAGTTTAGCGGAGGGCACAGATACGCAGTATTTT. The chain couples TRBV12-3 or TRBV12-4 to TRBJ2-3, with a possible D match to TRBD2 (5 bases). This CDR3 is built from 14 residues. V was shortened by 0 bases and J by 1 base, with 5 bases between the two germline ends.

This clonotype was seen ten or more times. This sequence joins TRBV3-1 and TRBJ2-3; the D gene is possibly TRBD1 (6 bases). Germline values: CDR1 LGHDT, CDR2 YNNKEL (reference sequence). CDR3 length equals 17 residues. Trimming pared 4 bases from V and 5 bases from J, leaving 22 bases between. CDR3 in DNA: TGTGCCAGCAGCCCTGGGACGTCTGGGACAAGGAAAGATACGCAGTATTTT. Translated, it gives CASSPGTSGTRKDTQYF.